A selection of T cell receptor beta chains follows, all from one sample in a study of blood T cells in healthy people across ages. TCRdb reprocessed the 5' RACE reads with MiXCR, giving one entry per CDR3 protein. The sample carries hundreds of thousands of distinct CDR3 sequences, 40% to 50% recorded once. The sequenced sample was blood. The receptors stem from a man aged 55-75 years in good health. CDR3s include the opening cysteine and the closing phenylalanine or tryptophan. The D gene is left open where the match is weak. Clone size is given for some rows only: seen once, a few or many times, or a class if the clone is expanded.

>TRBJ2-2|.|TRBV20-1|few
TGCAGTGCTAGACCCCCCGGGGAGGTGAATACCGGGGAGCTGTTTTTT
CSARPPGEVNTGELFF
>TRBJ2-7|.|TRBV20-1|few
TGCAGTGCTGGGTCGTTCGATTGGTACGAGCAGTACTTC
CSAGSFDWYEQYF
>TRBJ2-1|TRBD2|TRBV9|.
TGTGCCAGCAGCGTAGCTGATGGCGGGGGTTTAAACGATGAGCAGTTCTTC
CASSVADGGGLNDEQFF
>TRBJ2-3|TRBD2|TRBV20-1|few
TGCAGTGCCGACGCGGGACTAGCGGGGGCCAGCACAGATACGCAGTATTTT
CSADAGLAGASTDTQYF
>TRBJ1-2|TRBD1|TRBV20-1|.
TGCAGTGCTGATGACAGGGACAACTATGGCTACACCTTC
CSADDRDNYGYTF
>TRBJ2-5|.|TRBV5-1|.
TGCGCCAGCAGCCAGGGGACACTCCAAGAGACCCAGTACTTC
CASSQGTLQETQYF
>TRBJ2-1|.|TRBV5-1|.
TGCGCCAGCAGCATTTTTCCCAATGAGCAGTTCTTC
CASSIFPNEQFF
>TRBJ2-2|.|TRBV12-3/TRBV12-4|.
TGTGCCAGCAGTTTTGGTAGGGTGGACACCGGGGAGCTGTTTTTT
CASSFGRVDTGELFF
>TRBJ2-1|.|TRBV7-2|.
TGTGCCAGCAGCTTAACGCTCGCGGGAAGCTCCAATGAGCAGTTCTTC
CASSLTLAGSSNEQFF
>TRBJ2-3|.|TRBV12-3/TRBV12-4|.
TGTGCCAGTAGGGACACCTCAGATACGCAGTATTTT
CASRDTSDTQYF
>TRBJ2-5|.|TRBV29-1|.
TGCAGCGTTGTGTGGCTAGCAAGTGGCGGGCAGTACTTC
CSVVWLASGGQYF
>TRBJ2-5|.|TRBV7-2|few
TGTGCCAGCAACTGGGACACTCAAGAGACCCAGTACTTC
CASNWDTQETQYF
>TRBJ1-2|TRBD1|TRBV7-2|many
TGTGCCAGGGGATCAACAGGGGATGGCTACACCTTC
CARGSTGDGYTF
>TRBJ1-4|.|TRBV7-2|.
TGTGCCACCCGACTGGCAACTAATGAAAAACTGTTTTTT
CATRLATNEKLFF
>TRBJ2-5|TRBD2|TRBV5-1|.
TGCGCCACCCGCTCCGGGACTAGCGAAGAGACCCAGTACTTC
CATRSGTSEETQYF
>TRBJ2-7|.|TRBV4-3|.
TGCGCCAGCAGCCAAGATCGGGCAGGGGACTACGAGCAGTACTTC
CASSQDRAGDYEQYF
>TRBJ1-4|.|TRBV27|.
TGTGCCAGCGGAAAAGAGAGGCGTGAAAGACTGTTTTTT
CASGKERRERLFF
>TRBJ1-2|TRBD1|TRBV7-2|.
TGTGCCAGCAGCTTAAAACAGGGGATTGGCTACACCTTC
CASSLKQGIGYTF
>TRBJ2-7|.|TRBV7-2|.
TGTGCCAGCAGCTTAGGTGGGAGGGGGGCCTACAATGAGCAGTACTTC
CASSLGGRGAYNEQYF
>TRBJ2-1|.|TRBV10-3|few
TGTGCCATCAGTGACCGGGGGTTTCAGTACAATGAGCAGTTCTTC
CAISDRGFQYNEQFF
>TRBJ1-6|.|TRBV20-1|few
TGCAGTGCTAGCCCCCGGCAGTCGACATCACCCCTCCACTTT
CSASPRQSTSPLHF
>TRBJ1-2|TRBD1|TRBV6-1|few
TGTGCCAGCAGTGTGACGACAGGGAACTATGGCTACACCTTC
CASSVTTGNYGYTF
>TRBJ1-2|.|TRBV4-1|.
TGCGCCAGCAGCCAACGGACAGCTTCTAACTATGGCTACACCTTC
CASSQRTASNYGYTF
>TRBJ2-1|.|TRBV5-1|.
TGCGCCAGCAGCTCCGCGAGCACGAACAATGAGCAGTTCTTC
CASSSASTNNEQFF
>TRBJ1-2|.|TRBV3-1|.
TGTGCCAGCAGCCAAGGTCAGGGCTATGGCTGCACCTTC
CASSQGQGYGCTF
>TRBJ1-6|.|TRBV25-1|few
TGTGCCAGCAGCTCGGACTGGCATTCACCCCTCCACTTT
CASSSDWHSPLHF
>TRBJ1-4|TRBD1|TRBV5-1|few
TGCGCCAGTATGCTGGACAGGGCGGACAAGGCAACTAATGAAAAACTGTTTTTT
CASMLDRADKATNEKLFF
>TRBJ2-1|TRBD2|TRBV19|few
TGTGCCAGTAGTATCTTGGCGGGGGGGCCGAATGAGCAGTTCTTC
CASSILAGGPNEQFF
>TRBJ2-7|.|TRBV25-1|.
TGTGCCAGCAGCCCCGGTAGGCCGGGGTACGAGCAGTACTTC
CASSPGRPGYEQYF
>TRBJ1-2|TRBD1|TRBV20-1|.
TGCAGTGCGCCACCGGGACAGACCCCAGGAGACTATGGCTACACCTTC
CSAPPGQTPGDYGYTF
>TRBJ2-7|.|TRBV27|few
TGTGCCAGCAGGCCCCTTGGCCCCTCGTGGGAGCAGTACTTC
CASRPLGPSWEQYF
>TRBJ2-5|.|TRBV6-5|many
TGTGCCAGCAGTTTGGGGCGGCGCCAAGAGACCCAGTACTTC
CASSLGRRQETQYF
>TRBJ2-7|TRBD2|TRBV20-1|.
TGCAGTGCTAGACAAGCGGGGGGGAGGGAGCAGTACTTC
CSARQAGGREQYF
>TRBJ2-1|.|TRBV18|.
TGTGCCAGCTCACCACCATTGCATTTATTGGTAGGGGACACAGTATACAATGAGCAGTTCTTC
CASSPPLHLLVGDTVYNEQFF
>TRBJ2-2|.|TRBV30|.
TGTGCCTGGAGTAACACCGGGGAGCTGTTTTTT
CAWSNTGELFF
>TRBJ2-7|.|TRBV30|.
TGTGCCTGGAGTGTTGATCGGACAGCCTACGAGCAGTACTTC
CAWSVDRTAYEQYF
>TRBJ1-1|TRBD1|TRBV12-3/TRBV12-4|many
TGTGCCAGCAGACAATCCGGACAGGATTTGGCGAACACTGAAGCTTTCTTT
CASRQSGQDLANTEAFF
>TRBJ1-1|TRBD1|TRBV7-9|.
TGTGCCAGCAGCTTGGGACAGGGATCTGAAGCTTTCTTT
CASSLGQGSEAFF
>TRBJ2-5|TRBD1|TRBV27|few
TGTGCCAGCAGTTCCCCGGGACAGGGGGGCGAGACCCAGTACTTC
CASSSPGQGGETQYF
>TRBJ2-5|.|TRBV28|.
TGTGCCAGCAACGCCGGGACTCATGGAGGGGAGCAGTACTTC
CASNAGTHGGEQYF
>TRBJ2-5|.|TRBV29-1|few
TGCAGCATGGGACCCAGGTTGGGAGAGACCCAGTACTTC
CSMGPRLGETQYF
>TRBJ1-2|.|TRBV5-6|.
TGTGCCAGCAGCTTTAAGAAAAACTATGGCTACACCTTC
CASSFKKNYGYTF
>TRBJ2-5|.|TRBV21-1|.
TGTGCCAGCAGCAACGGCAGGGGGTATGAGACCCAGTACTTC
CASSNGRGYETQYF
>TRBJ2-7|TRBD1|TRBV5-5|.
TGTGCCAGCGGCGGGACAGGGGTCTACGAGCAGTACTTC
CASGGTGVYEQYF
>TRBJ2-1|.|TRBV28|few
TGTGCCAGCACTGACAGAGACTACAATGAGCAGTTCTTC
CASTDRDYNEQFF
>TRBJ2-7|.|TRBV5-4|.
TGTGCCAGCAGCTTGCAGGGGGGGGCCGTCCACGAGCAGTACTTC
CASSLQGGAVHEQYF
>TRBJ1-5|TRBD1|TRBV4-3|.
TGCGCCAGCAGCCAAGATTGGGGGACAGGGGGTTTACAGCCCCAGCATTTT
CASSQDWGTGGLQPQHF
>TRBJ1-6|TRBD1|TRBV6-5|.
TGTGCCAGCACTTGGACAGGGGTGAAGTCACCCCTCCACTTT
CASTWTGVKSPLHF
>TRBJ2-5|TRBD2|TRBV12-3/TRBV12-4|.
TGTGCCAGCAGGTCTAGCGGGCGTCAAGAGACCCAGTACTTC
CASRSSGRQETQYF
>TRBJ2-1|TRBD2|TRBV4-3|.
TGCGCCAGCAGCCAAGATGTGCGGCTAGCGGGGGGCGGTGAGCAGTTCTTC
CASSQDVRLAGGGEQFF
>TRBJ1-2|.|TRBV2|.
TGTGCCAGCAGTGAAGAATGGGGGCACCATGGCTACACCTTC
CASSEEWGHHGYTF
>TRBJ2-5|.|TRBV20-1|.
TGCAGTGCTAGACACCCGTGGGAGACCCAGTACTTC
CSARHPWETQYF
>TRBJ2-1|TRBD2|TRBV7-9|many
TGTGCCAGCAGCCCCTGGAGCGGGGGCCCCAATGAGCAGTTCTTC
CASSPWSGGPNEQFF
>TRBJ1-6|.|TRBV7-2|.
TGTGCCAGCAGCTTAGCGGGCCCGGGGTCCCGATCCCCCCTCCACTTT
CASSLAGPGSRSPLHF
>TRBJ2-1|TRBD2|TRBV12-5|.
TGTGCTAGTGGTCCCAGCGGGGGGTTTAGCTCCTACAATGAGCAGTTCTTC
CASGPSGGFSSYNEQFF
>TRBJ2-5|.|TRBV30|.
TGTGCCCGGAGTGTACCCCGGACAGGAGGGGAGACCCAGTACTTC
CARSVPRTGGETQYF
>TRBJ2-1|.|TRBV6-5|few
TGTGCCAGCAGCGGGGGGCACAATGAGCAGTTCTTC
CASSGGHNEQFF
>TRBJ2-1|TRBD1|TRBV27|.
TGTGCCAGCAGCCCCCTGGGACAGGGGACCTACAATGAGCAGTTCTTC
CASSPLGQGTYNEQFF
>TRBJ2-2|TRBD1|TRBV3-1|.
TGTGCCAGCAGCCAACCGGGACAGGGCCTCACGAACACCGGGGAGCTGTTTTTT
CASSQPGQGLTNTGELFF